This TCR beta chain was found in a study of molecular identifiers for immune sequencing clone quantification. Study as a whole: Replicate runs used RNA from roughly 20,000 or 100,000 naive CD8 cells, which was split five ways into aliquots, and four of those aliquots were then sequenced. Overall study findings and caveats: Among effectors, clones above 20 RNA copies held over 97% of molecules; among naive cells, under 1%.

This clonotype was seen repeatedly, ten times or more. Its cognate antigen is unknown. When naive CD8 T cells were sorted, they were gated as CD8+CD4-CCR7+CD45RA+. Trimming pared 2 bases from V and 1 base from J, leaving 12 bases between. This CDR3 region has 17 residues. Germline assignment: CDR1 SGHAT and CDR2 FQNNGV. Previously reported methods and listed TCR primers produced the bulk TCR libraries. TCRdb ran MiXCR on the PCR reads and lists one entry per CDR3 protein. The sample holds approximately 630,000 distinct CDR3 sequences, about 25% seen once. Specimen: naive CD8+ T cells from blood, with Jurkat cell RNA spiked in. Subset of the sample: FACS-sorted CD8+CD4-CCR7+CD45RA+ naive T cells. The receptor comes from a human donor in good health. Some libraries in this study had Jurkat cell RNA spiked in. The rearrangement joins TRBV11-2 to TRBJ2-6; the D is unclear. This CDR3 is CASSLIQYGSGANVLTF. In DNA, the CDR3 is TGTGCCAGCAGCTTAATCCAGTATGGGTCTGGGGCCAACGTCCTGACTTTC.